This T cell receptor beta chain was identified during a study of T cells after yellow fever vaccination. Across the whole study: SMART-Seq v4 Ultra Low Input served to prepare low-cell-number fractions.

Germline-derived CDR1 and CDR2 are KGHSH and LQKENI. This CDR3 spans 15 amino acids. V gave up 1 base and J gave up 2 bases, with 9 bases separating them. This clonotype showed up many times. Antigen: not known. Overall study results and limits: Post-booster repertoires contained most primary-vaccination clones again (roughly 95% CD4, approximately 88% CD8).

As TCR cDNA was made by 5'RACE template switching, a universal primer site and UMIs were added. TCRdb itself ran the 5' RACE reads through MiXCR, one entry per CDR3 protein. The table lists under 150,000 distinct CDR3 sequences, approximately 7.7% of them singletons, with around 0.73% in the top ten. The genes are TRBV18 and TRBJ2-1, with D unclear. The origin of this receptor is a young man who received the YFV17D yellow fever vaccine. Specimen: CD4+ T cells sorted from PBMCs, collected 5 days after the yellow fever booster vaccination. The CDR3 loop reads CASSPRRGTYNEQFF. The CDR3 region has the DNA TGTGCCAGCTCACCACGACGTGGGACCTACAATGAGCAGTTCTTC. The full variable domain, in which reference TRBV18 and TRBJ2-1 provide the parts outside the CDR3, is NAGVMQNPRHLVRRRGQEARLRCSPMKGHSHVYWYRQLPEEGLKFMVYLQKENIIDESGMPKERFSAEFPKEGPSILRIQQVVRGDSAAYFCASSPRRGTYNEQFFGPGTRLTVL.